Below, 20 T cell receptor beta chains from the same sample are listed, as sequenced in a study of blood T cell repertoires in COVID-19 (dated by TCRdb to 2018 to 2021). Library prep was done by the immunoSEQ multiplex PCR assay. Sourced from immuneACCESS, this table was stored by TCRdb with only in-frame sequences that have V and J called. A share of the clones is absent; for the studies checked, an unresolved V gene accounts for under half, and the remainder has no known explanation. The sample table holds some 280,000 clones, of which approximately 91% were seen once. The top ten clonotypes cover approximately 0.94% of the sample. Sample: peripheral blood. These receptors were collected from a woman between 40 and 55 years old who had recovered from COVID-19.

This clone showed up just once. The genes are TRBV6-1 and TRBJ1-2; tentatively, D is TRBD1 (5 bases). The V end lost 7 bases, the J end lost 4 bases, and 7 bases lay between the germline ends. The CDR3 is 11 amino acids. Per germline, CDR1 MNHNS and CDR2 SASEGT. The CDR3 DNA reads as TGTGCCAGCACCCAGGGCTATGGCTACACCTTC. It translates to CASTQGYGYTF.

This chain joins TRBV27 and TRBJ2-5; D unclear. The germline V and J ends were trimmed by 6 bases and 2 bases, with 10 bases remaining between them. Germline V gives CDR1 MNHEY, CDR2 SMNVEV (reference sequence). The CDR3 contains 13 residues. The CDR3 DNA reads as TGTGCCAGCAGGGGCCGGCCACAAGAGACCCAGTACTTC. As protein: CASRGRPQETQYF.

V is TRBV29-1 and J is TRBJ2-3; 10 bases agree with TRBD1. Germline V gene sequence: CDR1 SQVTM, CDR2 ANQGSEA. The CDR3 loop spans 15 amino acids. V lost 7 bases to trimming and J lost 2 bases; unmatched junction nucleotides: 9. The CDR3 bases are TGCAGCGCCGGCCGGACAGGGGGATACACAGATACGCAGTATTTT. Encoded protein: CSAGRTGGYTDTQYF.

The chain recombines TRBV24-1 with TRBJ2-1; the D gene is possibly TRBD1 (5 bases). CDR1 is KGHDR, CDR2 SFDVKD, per germline. The V end lost 6 bases, the J end lost 9 bases, and 11 bases lay between the germline ends. The CDR3 contains 12 residues. CDR3 loop: CATSTRVAEQFF. CDR3 nucleotide sequence: TGTGCCACCAGTACCAGGGTGGCTGAGCAGTTCTTC.

The J gene is TRBJ2-2, the V gene TRBV5-1, with TRBD1 matching over 11 bases. The J segment lost 4 bases and the V segment lost 5 bases, leaving 7 bases of the junction unmatched. Germline V gene data show CDR1 as SGHRS and CDR2 as YFSETQ. The CDR3 runs to 16 residues. This CDR3 is CASRPGTGGGTGELFF. Here the CDR3 DNA reads TGCGCCAGCAGACCCGGGACAGGGGGAGGCACCGGGGAGCTGTTTTTT.

The rearrangement uses TRBV11-2 and TRBJ1-3; D is perhaps TRBD1 (6 bases). The CDR3 covers 15 residues. Trimming cost V 4 bases and J 0 bases, with 10 bases left between them. Germline CDR1 is SGHAT and CDR2 is FQNNGV. CDR3 bases: TGTGCCAGCAGCTCAGGGGAGACCTCTGGAAACACCATATATTTT. Its translation is CASSSGETSGNTIYF. Complete variable domain (other parts from reference TRBV11-2 and TRBJ1-3): EAGVAQSPRYKIIEKRQSVAFWCNPISGHATLYWYQQILGQGPKLLIQFQNNGVVDDSQLPKDRFSAERLKGVDSTLKIQPAKLEDSAVYLCASSSGETSGNTIYFGEGSWLTVV.

This clone has just one count. The V call is TRBV18, the J call TRBJ1-4; D remains ambiguous. The germline CDR1 and CDR2 sequences are KGHSH and LQKENI. The CDR3 is 17 residues long. V lost 0 bases and J 4 bases, leaving 15 bases between the germline ends. CDR3: CASSPPGSGSGNEKLFF. The CDR3 DNA reads TGTGCCAGCTCACCACCGGGGAGTGGGTCCGGTAATGAAAAACTGTTTTTT. Looking up the rest from reference TRBV18 and TRBJ1-4 gives the full variable domain: NAGVMQNPRHLVRRRGQEARLRCSPMKGHSHVYWYRQLPEEGLKFMVYLQKENIIDESGMPKERFSAEFPKEGPSILRIQQVVRGDSAAYFCASSPPGSGSGNEKLFFGSGTQLSVL.

This rearrangement joins TRBV28 to TRBJ2-5; TRBD2 is a possible D gene (6 bases). V lost 2 bases and J lost 2, with 15 bases in between. This CDR3 has 16 residues. The germline CDR1 and CDR2 sequences are MDHEN and SYDVKM. The CDR3 reads CASSLPSAPSQETQYF. For the CDR3, the DNA is TGTGCCAGCAGTTTACCTAGCGCCCCTTCTCAAGAGACCCAGTACTTC.

V gene TRBV14 combines with J gene TRBJ2-1; TRBD2 aligns across 14 bases. V dropped 4 bases and J dropped 2; count of bases not matched to a gene: 7. The CDR3 runs to 18 residues. Germline V gene lookup returns CDR1 SGHDN and CDR2 FVKESK. The CDR3 nucleotides read TGTGCCAGCAGCCCGGGACTAGCGGGAGATGTCACCTACAATGAGCAGTTCTTC. Translating it yields CASSPGLAGDVTYNEQFF.

The rearrangement uses TRBV7-9 and TRBJ2-2; TRBD1 is a possible D gene (5 bases). CDR1 is SEHNR, CDR2 FQNEAQ, per germline (reference sequence). The CDR3 totals 15 residues. V was clipped by 2 bases and J by 3 bases, with 10 bases between them. The CDR3: CASSLRQIDTGELFF. CDR3 in DNA: TGTGCCAGCAGCTTAAGACAGATAGACACCGGGGAGCTGTTTTTT.

Comment on this clone: Other DNA sequences in the same sample also yield this CDR3. V usage is TRBV7-3 and J usage is TRBJ1-1; TRBD1 is a possible D gene (6 bases). The CDR3 is 13 residues long. The V end was cut by 3 bases, the J end by 1 base, with 6 bases between. Germline CDR1 reads SGHTA; CDR2 reads FQGTGA. The CDR3 nucleotides are TGTGCCAGCAGCTTGACAGGGAACACTGAAGCTTTCTTT. Protein sequence: CASSLTGNTEAFF.

The CDR3 coding sequence is TGCGCCAGCAGCTTGGTTCCAGGGGCGAACACTGAAGCTTTCTTT. It codes for CASSLVPGANTEAFF. V usage is TRBV5-1 and J usage is TRBJ1-1; D perhaps matches TRBD1 (6 bases). Germline V gene lookup returns CDR1 SGHRS and CDR2 YFSETQ. The V and J ends lost 0 bases and 1 base respectively, with 10 bases between them. The CDR3 consists of 15 residues. The variable domain in full, with the rest retrieved from reference TRBV5-1 and TRBJ1-1, is KAGVTQTPRYLIKTRGQQVTLSCSPISGHRSVSWYQQTPGQGLQFLFEYFSETQRNKGNFPGRFSGRQFSNSRSEMNVSTLELGDSALYLCASSLVPGANTEAFFGQGTRLTVV.

The chain combines TRBV5-1 with TRBJ2-3, with 13 bases aligning to TRBD2. This CDR3 region has 16 residues. V shed 4 bases, J shed 2 bases, and the junction held 4 bases outside the gene matches. CDR1 SGHRS and CDR2 YFSETQ come from the germline V gene. In DNA form, the CDR3 reads TGCGCCAGCAGCGGAGGACTAGCGGGAGACACAGATACGCAGTATTTT. Its protein is CASSGGLAGDTDTQYF.

This clone was detected only once. The J gene is TRBJ2-3, the V gene TRBV30, with 10 bases identical to TRBD2. Germline loops: CDR1 GTSNPN, CDR2 SVGIG (reference sequence). Germline trimming cut 2 bases from V and 5 bases from J; bases unmatched to any gene: 4. The length of the CDR3 is 14 residues. This CDR3 reads CAWSPGLAVDTQYF. The CDR3 DNA follows: TGTGCCTGGAGTCCAGGACTAGCGGTAGATACGCAGTATTTT.

This chain connects TRBV21-1 to TRBJ2-5; the table names TRBD1, a call not compared with the DNA. TRBV21-1 is labeled a pseudogene. The CDR3 runs to 18 residues. The DNA for the CDR3 is TGTGCCAGCAGCAAAGACGAAGTTTGGGACAGCCCCCAAGAGACCCAGTACTTC. Encoded protein: CASSKDEVWDSPQETQYF.

The chain uses TRBV5-1 and TRBJ2-7, with D possibly matching TRBD1 (5 bases). V lost 6 bases to trimming and J lost 3 bases, with 10 bases between them. The CDR3 runs 12 residues. Germline V gene sequence: CDR1 SGHRS, CDR2 YFSETQ. This chain's CDR3 is CASKGVNYEQYF. DNA of the CDR3: TGCGCCAGCAAAGGGGTTAACTACGAGCAGTACTTC.

The chain carries TRBV11-1 and TRBJ2-7, with 7 bases matching TRBD1. Germline V gene sequence: CDR1 SGHAT, CDR2 FQDESV (reference sequence). This CDR3 has 13 amino acids. V gave up 5 bases and J gave up 2 bases; unmatched junction bases: 3. CDR3 nucleotides: TGTGCCAGCAGCCTACAGGGGACCTACGAGCAGTACTTC. This gives the protein CASSLQGTYEQYF.

The chain recombines TRBV10-3 with TRBJ2-2; 14 nucleotides agree with TRBD2. Germline CDR1 reads ENHRY; CDR2 reads SYGVKD. CDR3 length: 16 residues. The V segment lost 6 bases and the J segment 5 bases; nucleotides outside the gene matches: 5. Written as DNA, the CDR3 is TGTGCCATCAGGGGACTAGCGGGAGTCGGTACCGGGGAGCTGTTTTTT. It translates to CAIRGLAGVGTGELFF.

This chain joins TRBV27 and TRBJ2-1; TRBD2 agrees at 15 bases. Germline V gene sequence: CDR1 MNHEY, CDR2 SMNVEV (reference sequence). The V gene end was trimmed by 2 bases and the J gene end by 7 bases; junction bases not matched to a gene: 0. The CDR3 is made up of 15 amino acids. Here the CDR3 DNA reads TGTGCCAGCAGTTTAGGACTAGCGGGAGGGAATGAGCAGTTCTTC. Protein product: CASSLGLAGGNEQFF.

The V gene is TRBV5-6, the J gene TRBJ1-4, with no clear D. Germline loops: CDR1 SGHDT, CDR2 YYEEEE. V was cut by 0 bases and J by 8 bases, with 11 bases left in between. The CDR3 spans 14 residues. CDR3 nucleotide sequence: TGTGCCAGCAGCTTGGAAGGAGTTAACGAAAAACTGTTTTTT. It codes for CASSLEGVNEKLFF.